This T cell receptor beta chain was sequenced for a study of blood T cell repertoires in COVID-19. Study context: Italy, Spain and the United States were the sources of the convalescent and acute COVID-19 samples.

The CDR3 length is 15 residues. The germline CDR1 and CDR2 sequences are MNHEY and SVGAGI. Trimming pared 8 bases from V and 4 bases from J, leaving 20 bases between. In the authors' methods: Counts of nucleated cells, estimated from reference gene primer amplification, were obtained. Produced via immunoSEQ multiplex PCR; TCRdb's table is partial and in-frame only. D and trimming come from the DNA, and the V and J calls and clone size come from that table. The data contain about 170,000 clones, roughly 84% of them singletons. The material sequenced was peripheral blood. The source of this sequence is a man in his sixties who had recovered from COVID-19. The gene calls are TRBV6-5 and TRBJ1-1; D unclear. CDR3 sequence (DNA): TGTGCCAGCCACCGCTCCCTACTAGCTGCCACTGAAGCTTTCTTT. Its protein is CASHRSLLAATEAFF.